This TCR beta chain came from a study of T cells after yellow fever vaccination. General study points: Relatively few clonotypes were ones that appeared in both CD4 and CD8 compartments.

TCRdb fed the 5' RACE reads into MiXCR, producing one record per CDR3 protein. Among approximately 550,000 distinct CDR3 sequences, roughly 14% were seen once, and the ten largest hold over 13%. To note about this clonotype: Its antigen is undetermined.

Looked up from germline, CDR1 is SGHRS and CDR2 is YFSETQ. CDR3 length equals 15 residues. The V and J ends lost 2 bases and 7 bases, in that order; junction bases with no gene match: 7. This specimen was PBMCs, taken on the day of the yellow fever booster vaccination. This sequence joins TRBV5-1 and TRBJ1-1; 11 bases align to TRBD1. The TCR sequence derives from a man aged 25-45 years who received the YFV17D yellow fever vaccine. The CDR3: CASSFQRDRGSEAFF. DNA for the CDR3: TGCGCCAGCAGCTTTCAGCGGGACAGGGGGAGTGAAGCTTTCTTT.